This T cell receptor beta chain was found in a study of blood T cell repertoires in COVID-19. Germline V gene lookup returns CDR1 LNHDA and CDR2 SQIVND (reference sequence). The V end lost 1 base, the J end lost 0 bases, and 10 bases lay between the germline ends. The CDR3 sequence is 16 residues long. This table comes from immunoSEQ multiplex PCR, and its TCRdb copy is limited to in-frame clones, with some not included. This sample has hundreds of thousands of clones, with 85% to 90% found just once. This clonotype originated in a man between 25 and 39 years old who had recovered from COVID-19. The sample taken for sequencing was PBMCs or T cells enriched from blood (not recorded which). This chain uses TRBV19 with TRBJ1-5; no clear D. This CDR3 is CASSIVSVYSNQPQHF. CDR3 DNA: TGTGCCAGTAGTATAGTGTCAGTGTATAGCAATCAGCCCCAGCATTTT.